A few counts support the clone carrying this T cell receptor beta chain. Its antigen is currently unknown. This sample is part of a study of beta chain features in type 1 diabetes. Overall study findings and caveats: For type 1 diabetes patients, VDJ junctions showed fewer insertions and more deletions.

The CDR3 is 13 residues long. Per germline, CDR1 SGHNT and CDR2 YYREEE (reference sequence). The V end was cut by 2 bases, the J end by 6 bases, with 8 bases between. Of the isolated RNA, all was reverse transcribed, and so the sequenced material was expressed TCRB transcripts. Assay: immunoSEQ multiplex PCR; the TCRdb copy retains only in-frame clones and omits some. This sample has roughly 610,000 clones, with around a sixth found just once. What was sequenced was naive CD4+ T cells from blood. This TCR was sampled from a man younger than 30 in good health. The rearrangement uses TRBV5-4 and TRBJ2-2; D is undetermined. The CDR3, as DNA: TGTGCCAGCAGCTTTAAGGCGGCCGGGGAGCTGTTTTTT. Residues: CASSFKAAGELFF.